The clone carrying this TCR beta chain was seen ten or more times. No antigen is known for it. Using its own MiXCR run on the reads, TCRdb lists one record per CDR3 protein. The table includes 75,000 to 100,000 distinct CDR3 sequences, about 31% detected once. This CDR3 comprises 15 residues. Trimming cost V 1 base and J 3 bases, with 13 bases left between them. From germline, CDR1 is SGHTA and CDR2 FQGNSA. The data originate from a study of T cell repertoires in cytomegalovirus infection. Across the study: Recently identified HLA-C-restricted and well-studied HLA-B-restricted CMV epitopes were used. Public TCR beta signature analysis indicated the presence of both CMV infection and matching HLA type.

Study-wide results and limits: Cumulative public TCR beta family frequency identified CMV carriers with the relevant HLA.

The clonotype originates from a human donor in good health (CMV status not recorded). Some clones in this sample may be carry-over from other donors' samples. Sequencing was performed on CD8+ T cells from cultured PBMCs, taken from culture after CMV antigen stimulation. The rearrangement joins TRBV7-2 to TRBJ2-7, with D possibly being TRBD2 (7 bases). CDR3 amino acids: CASSLGGGLGYEQYF. The CDR3, as DNA: TGTGCCAGCAGCTTAGGGGGGGGCCTTGGCTACGAGCAGTACTTC.